The 8 T cell receptor beta chains below were found in one sample sequenced in a study of beta chain features in type 1 diabetes. The sequenced template was cDNA made from the entire isolated RNA. The method was immunoSEQ multiplex PCR; TCRdb's version includes in-frame clones alone and lacks a portion of them. Of over 700,000 clones in the sample, roughly a sixth were seen once. The specimen was naive CD4+ T cells from blood. These receptor sequences come from a young woman in good health.

The chain has TRBV5-4 and TRBJ2-3, with D possibly being TRBD1 (6 bases). Per germline, CDR1 SGHNT and CDR2 YYREEE (reference sequence). The CDR3 loop spans 15 amino acids. V gave up 7 bases and J gave up 2 bases, with 17 bases separating them. In DNA form, the CDR3 reads TGTGCCAGCTTCCACAGGGATTCTTTCACAGATACGCAGTATTTT. Its translation is CASFHRDSFTDTQYF.

This clone was seen a few times. V and J are TRBV7-3 and TRBJ2-5; D possibly corresponds to TRBD2 (7 bases). V was clipped by 1 base and J by 1 base, with 13 bases between them. This CDR3 contains 16 residues. The V gene's germline CDR1 is SGHTA and CDR2 FQGTGA. The CDR3 DNA follows: TGTGCCAGCAGCTTAAAAGGGGGGGACACCCAAGAGACCCAGTACTTC. This sequence encodes CASSLKGGDTQETQYF.

The genes are TRBV9 and TRBJ1-4, with D possibly TRBD1 on 5 matching bases. V dropped 7 bases and J dropped 1 base, with 11 bases sitting between them. This CDR3 spans 14 amino acids. The germline V gene has CDR1 SGDLS and CDR2 YYNGEE. The CDR3 bases are TGTGCCAGCGGCAGGCAGGGAACTAATGAAAAACTGTTTTTT. Amino acids: CASGRQGTNEKLFF.

This clone was seen more than once but under ten times. V and J are TRBV4-1 and TRBJ2-3; no clear D gene. Per germline, CDR1 MGHRA and CDR2 YSYEKL. The CDR3 extends over 14 amino acids. V was trimmed by 1 base and J by 0 bases, leaving 5 bases between them. CDR3: CASSQGFSTDTQYF. The CDR3 DNA reads TGCGCCAGCAGCCAAGGGTTCAGCACAGATACGCAGTATTTT.

The chain couples TRBV2 to TRBJ1-5; tentatively, D is TRBD1 (5 bases). Trimming shortened V by 3 bases and J by 4 bases, and 13 bases separated the two germline ends. The germline V gene encodes CDR1 SNHLY and CDR2 FYNNEI. CDR3 length: 15 residues. The CDR3 loop reads CASSEEWGRNQPQHF. For the CDR3, the DNA is TGTGCCAGCAGTGAGGAATGGGGCAGAAATCAGCCCCAGCATTTT.

The sample holds a few counts of this clone. The chain employs TRBV7-6 and TRBJ2-3, with D uncertain. CDR1 SGHVS and CDR2 FNYEAQ come from the germline V gene. The CDR3 has 13 residues. Trimming shortened V by 0 bases and J by 1 base, and 2 bases separated the two germline ends. In DNA form, the CDR3 reads TGTGCCAGCAGCTTAGCCCGCACAGATACGCAGTATTTT. This encodes CASSLARTDTQYF.

The chain is built from TRBV4-3 and TRBJ2-3, with 8 bases aligning to TRBD2. This CDR3 has 14 amino acids. After removal of 4 bases from V and 7 bases from J, the junction contained 7 bases not matched to a gene. Germline assignment: CDR1 LGHNA and CDR2 YSLEER. The CDR3 spells CASSRTGGQNTQYF. CDR3 DNA: TGCGCCAGCAGCCGGACGGGAGGGCAAAATACGCAGTATTTT.

This sequence joins TRBV21-1 and TRBJ2-4; TRBD1, the table's D call, was not compared with the DNA. TRBV21-1 is designated a pseudogene. This CDR3 region has 18 residues. CDR3 nucleotide sequence: TGTGCCAGCAGCAAAGGGGTTGGACAGGGCGAGGCCAAAAACATTCAGTACTTC. As protein: CASSKGVGQGEAKNIQYF.